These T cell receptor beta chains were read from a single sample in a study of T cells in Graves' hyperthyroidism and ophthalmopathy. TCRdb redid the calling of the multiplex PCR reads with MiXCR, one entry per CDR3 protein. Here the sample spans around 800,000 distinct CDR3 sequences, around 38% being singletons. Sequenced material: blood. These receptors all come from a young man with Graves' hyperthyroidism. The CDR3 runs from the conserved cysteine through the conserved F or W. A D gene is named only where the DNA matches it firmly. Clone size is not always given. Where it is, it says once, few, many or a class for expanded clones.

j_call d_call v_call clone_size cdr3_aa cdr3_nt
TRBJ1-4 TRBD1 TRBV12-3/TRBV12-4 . CASSGTGRRNEKLFF TGTGCCAGCAGCGGGACAGGGAGGAGGAATGAAAAACTGTTTTTT
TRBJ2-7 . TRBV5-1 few CASSLDAFSYEQYF TGCGCCAGCAGCTTGGATGCTTTCTCCTACGAGCAGTACTTC
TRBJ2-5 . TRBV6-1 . CASSSPTDEETQYF TGTGCCAGCAGCTCGCCGACAGACGAAGAGACCCAGTACTTC
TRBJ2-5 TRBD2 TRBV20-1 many CSAPTSGGGETQYF TGCAGTGCTCCGACTAGCGGGGGGGGAGAGACCCAGTACTTC
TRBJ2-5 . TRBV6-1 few CASTLRRDGGETQYF TGTGCCAGCACCCTCCGCCGCGACGGAGGAGAGACCCAGTACTTC
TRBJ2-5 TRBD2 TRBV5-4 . CASSFVAGGIETQYF TGTGCCAGCAGCTTCGTAGCGGGGGGCATAGAGACCCAGTACTTC
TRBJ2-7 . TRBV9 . CASSASSSFLIYEQYF TGTGCCAGCAGCGCGTCGTCGAGCTTTCTGATCTACGAGCAGTACTTC
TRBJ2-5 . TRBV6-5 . CASSKGLTQYF TGTGCCAGCAGTAAGGGGCTGACCCAGTACTTC
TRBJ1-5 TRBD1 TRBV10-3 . CAINRGDSNQPQHF TGTGCCATCAACAGGGGTGATAGCAATCAGCCCCAGCATTTT
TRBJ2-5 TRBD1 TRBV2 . CASSSQGLRETQYF TGTGCCAGCAGTTCACAGGGGTTAAGAGAGACCCAGTACTTC
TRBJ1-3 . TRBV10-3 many CAISNNTIYF TGTGCCATCAGTAACAACACCATATATTTT
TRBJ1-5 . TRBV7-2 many CASSFHSNQPQHF TGTGCCAGCAGCTTCCATAGCAATCAGCCCCAGCATTTT
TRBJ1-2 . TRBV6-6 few CASRPQGAYGYTF TGTGCCAGCAGACCCCAGGGAGCCTATGGCTACACCTTC
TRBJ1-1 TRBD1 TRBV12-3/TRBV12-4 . CASSGRTGVPSEAFF TGTGCCAGCAGTGGCCGCACAGGGGTGCCTTCTGAAGCTTTCTTT
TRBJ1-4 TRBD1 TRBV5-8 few CASSQTGRTNEKLFF TGTGCCAGCAGCCAGACAGGGCGAACTAATGAAAAACTGTTTTTT
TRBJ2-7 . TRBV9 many CASSEEGHYEQYF TGTGCCAGCAGCGAGGAGGGACACTACGAGCAGTACTTC
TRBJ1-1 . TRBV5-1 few CASSPAPARAGLGTEAFF TGCGCCAGCAGCCCTGCCCCCGCGAGGGCCGGACTTGGTACTGAAGCTTTCTTT
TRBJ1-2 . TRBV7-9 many CASSSPEPYYGYTF TGTGCCAGCAGCTCCCCAGAGCCTTACTATGGCTACACCTTC
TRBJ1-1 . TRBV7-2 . CASSFGVRTEAFF TGTGCCAGCAGCTTTGGTGTCAGGACTGAAGCTTTCTTT
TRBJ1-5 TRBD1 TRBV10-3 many CAISGTGDSNQPQHF TGTGCCATCAGTGGGACAGGGGATAGCAATCAGCCCCAGCATTTT
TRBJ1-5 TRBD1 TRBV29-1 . CSVEGGTGEQETQHF TGCAGCGTTGAGGGCGGGACAGGGGAGCAAGAGACCCAGCATTTT
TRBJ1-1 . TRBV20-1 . CSARRGDPNTEAFF TGCAGTGCTAGGAGGGGTGATCCAAACACTGAAGCTTTCTTT
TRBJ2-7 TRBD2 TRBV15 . CATSRDKGAGREDYEQYF TGTGCCACCAGCAGAGATAAGGGTGCTGGTCGGGAGGACTACGAGCAGTACTTC
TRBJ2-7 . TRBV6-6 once CASSKGFLDEQYF TGTGCCAGCAGTAAGGGTTTCTTGGACGAGCAGTACTTC
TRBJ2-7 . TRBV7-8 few CASSQPSRFYEQYF TGTGCCAGCAGCCAACCTAGCAGATTCTACGAGCAGTACTTC
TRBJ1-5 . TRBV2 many CASSDGPGWGSSNQPQHF TGTGCCAGCAGTGATGGTCCGGGTTGGGGCTCAAGCAATCAGCCCCAGCATTTT
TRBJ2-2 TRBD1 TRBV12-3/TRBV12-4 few CASRPDRAGNTGELFF TGTGCCAGCAGACCGGACAGGGCTGGTAACACCGGGGAGCTGTTTTTT
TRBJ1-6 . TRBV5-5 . CASSLGMAAYNSPLHF TGTGCCAGCAGCTTGGGAATGGCAGCGTATAATTCACCCCTCCACTTT
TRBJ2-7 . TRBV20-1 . CSAPGGHPIYSYEQYF TGCAGTGCGCCGGGGGGACATCCTATCTATTCCTACGAGCAGTACTTC
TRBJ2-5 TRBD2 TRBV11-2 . CASSFVQTSGRKETQYF TGTGCCAGCAGCTTTGTACAGACTAGCGGGAGAAAAGAGACCCAGTACTTC
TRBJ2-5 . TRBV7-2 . CASSPGTAGETQYF TGTGCCAGCAGCCCCGGTACAGCGGGAGAGACCCAGTACTTC
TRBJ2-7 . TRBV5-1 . CASSLDVTRGYEQYF TGCGCCAGCAGCTTGGACGTGACTAGGGGATACGAGCAGTACTTC
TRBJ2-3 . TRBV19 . CASTPDSTDTQYF TGTGCCAGTACCCCGGACAGCACAGATACGCAGTATTTT
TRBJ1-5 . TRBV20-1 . CSAIDKETQHF TGCAGTGCTATTGACAAAGAGACCCAGCATTTT
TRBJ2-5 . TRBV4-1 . CASSHQGFQETQYF TGCGCCAGCAGCCACCAGGGGTTCCAAGAGACCCAGTACTTC
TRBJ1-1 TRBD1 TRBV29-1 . CSGGTGVAFF TGCAGCGGTGGGACAGGGGTAGCTTTCTTT
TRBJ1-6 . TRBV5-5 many CASSLDLGSPLHF TGTGCCAGCAGCTTGGATCTCGGTTCACCCCTCCACTTT
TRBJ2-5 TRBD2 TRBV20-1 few CSAEGTSGSQETQYF TGCAGTGCTGAAGGGACTAGCGGCTCCCAAGAGACCCAGTACTTC
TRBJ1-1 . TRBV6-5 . CASSYSTRVNTEAFF TGTGCCAGCAGTTACTCGACCAGGGTGAACACTGAAGCTTTCTTT
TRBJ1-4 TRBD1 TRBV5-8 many CASSPHRGPTNEKLFF TGTGCCAGCAGCCCCCACAGGGGACCAACTAATGAAAAACTGTTTTTT
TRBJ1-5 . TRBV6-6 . CASHRPAQTHQPQHF TGTGCCAGCCATCGACCAGCACAGACTCATCAGCCCCAGCATTTT
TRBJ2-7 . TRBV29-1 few CSVEDQGTYEQYF TGCAGCGTTGAAGATCAGGGAACCTACGAGCAGTACTTC
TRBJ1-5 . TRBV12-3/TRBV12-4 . CASSSSEQPQHF TGTGCCAGCAGTTCTAGCGAGCAGCCCCAGCATTTT
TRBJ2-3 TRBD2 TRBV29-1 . CSAGGNTDTQYF TGCAGCGCCGGGGGGAACACAGATACGCAGTATTTT
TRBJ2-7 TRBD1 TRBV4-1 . CASSQGWTGASYEQYF TGCGCCAGCAGCCAAGGATGGACAGGGGCCTCCTACGAGCAGTACTTC
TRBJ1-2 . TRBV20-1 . CSASMGGRSGYTF TGCAGTGCCAGCATGGGAGGGCGTAGTGGCTACACCTTC
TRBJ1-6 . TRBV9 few CASSRQPDSPLHF TGTGCCAGCAGCCGACAGCCAGATTCACCCCTCCACTTT
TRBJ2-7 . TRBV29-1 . CSTYDGKDEQYF TGCAGCACCTACGACGGGAAGGACGAGCAGTACTTC
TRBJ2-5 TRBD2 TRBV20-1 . CSARLAGAPLQETQYF TGCAGTGCTAGACTAGCGGGAGCGCCCCTCCAAGAGACCCAGTACTTC